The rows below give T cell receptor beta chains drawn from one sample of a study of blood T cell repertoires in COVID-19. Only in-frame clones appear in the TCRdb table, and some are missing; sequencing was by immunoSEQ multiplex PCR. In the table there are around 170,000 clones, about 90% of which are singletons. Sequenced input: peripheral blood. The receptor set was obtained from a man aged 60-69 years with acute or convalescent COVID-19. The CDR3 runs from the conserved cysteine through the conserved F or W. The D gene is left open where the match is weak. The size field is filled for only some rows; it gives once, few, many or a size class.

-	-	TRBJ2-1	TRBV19	TGTGCCAGTAGTATGCGCGGGGGCAGGGTCTACAATGAGCAGTTCTTC	CASSMRGGRVYNEQFF
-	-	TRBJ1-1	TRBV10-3	TGTGCCATCACTGACAGAGGCACTGAAGCTTTCTTT	CAITDRGTEAFF
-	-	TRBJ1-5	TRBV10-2	TGCGCCAGCAGCGCGACCCCGGGTCAGCCCCAGCATTTT	CASSATPGQPQHF
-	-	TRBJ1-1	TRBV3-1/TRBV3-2	TGTGCCAGCAGCCACGGGGGTATGGGGACTGAAGCTTTCTTT	CASSHGGMGTEAFF
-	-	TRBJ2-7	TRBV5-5	TGTGCCAGCAGCTTGTTGGTTTCAGGGTCGAACGAGCAGTACTTC	CASSLLVSGSNEQYF
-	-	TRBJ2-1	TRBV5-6	TGTGCCAGCAGCTTTCGACACCTGAATGAGCAGTTCTTC	CASSFRHLNEQFF
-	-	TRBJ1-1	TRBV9	TGTGCCAGCAGCGTTACAGGGAACACTGAAGCTTTCTTT	CASSVTGNTEAFF
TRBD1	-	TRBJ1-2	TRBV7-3	TGTGCCAGCAGCTCTGGACAGGGGTCGGCCTATGGCTACACCTTC	CASSSGQGSAYGYTF
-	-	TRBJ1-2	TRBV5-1	TGCGCCAGCAGCTCTGGACTAAACTATGGCTACACCTTC	CASSSGLNYGYTF
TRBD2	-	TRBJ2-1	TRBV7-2	TGTGCCAGCAGCTTAAATCCCCGACTAGCGGGGGGGAAGGGCAATGAGCAGTTCTTC	CASSLNPRLAGGKGNEQFF
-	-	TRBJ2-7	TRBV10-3	TGTGCCATCCGTGAAAGCTCTAGGGGGATCTACGAGCAGTACTTC	CAIRESSRGIYEQYF
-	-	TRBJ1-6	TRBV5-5	TGTGCCAGCAGAATCAGGGATCTAAGATCACCCCTCCACTTT	CASRIRDLRSPLHF
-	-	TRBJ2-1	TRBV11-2	TGTGCCAGCAGCCTAATGGACAATGAGCAGTTCTTC	CASSLMDNEQFF
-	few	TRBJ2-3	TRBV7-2	TGTGCCAGCAGCTCTGGCGCGGGGGTGAGGGGGGATACGCAGTATTTT	CASSSGAGVRGDTQYF
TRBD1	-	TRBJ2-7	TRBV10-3	TGTGCCATCAGTGAGTCGGGACAGGGGAACGAGCAGTACTTC	CAISESGQGNEQYF
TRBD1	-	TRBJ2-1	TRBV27	TGTGCCACCCATGGAGGGACAGGGTCGATGAGCTCCTACAATGAGCAGTTCTTC	CATHGGTGSMSSYNEQFF
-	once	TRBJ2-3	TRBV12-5	TGTGCTAGTGGTTTGGTACGGGACGGCCGCGGGATTAGCACAGATACGCAGTATTTT	CASGLVRDGRGISTDTQYF